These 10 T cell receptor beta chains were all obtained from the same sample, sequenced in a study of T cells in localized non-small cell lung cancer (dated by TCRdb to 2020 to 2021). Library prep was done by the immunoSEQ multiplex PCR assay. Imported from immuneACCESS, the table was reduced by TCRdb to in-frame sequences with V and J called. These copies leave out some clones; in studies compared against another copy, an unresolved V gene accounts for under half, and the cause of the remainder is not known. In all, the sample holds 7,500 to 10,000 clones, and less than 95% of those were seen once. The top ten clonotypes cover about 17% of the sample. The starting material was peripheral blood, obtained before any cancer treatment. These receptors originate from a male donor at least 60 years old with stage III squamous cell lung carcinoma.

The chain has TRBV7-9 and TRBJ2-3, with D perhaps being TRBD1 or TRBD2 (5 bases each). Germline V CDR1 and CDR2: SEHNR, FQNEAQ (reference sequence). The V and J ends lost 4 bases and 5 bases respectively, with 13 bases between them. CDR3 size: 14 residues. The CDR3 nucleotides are TGTGCCAGCAGCTCGGGACCCGAGGGAGATACGCAGTATTTT. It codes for CASSSGPEGDTQYF.

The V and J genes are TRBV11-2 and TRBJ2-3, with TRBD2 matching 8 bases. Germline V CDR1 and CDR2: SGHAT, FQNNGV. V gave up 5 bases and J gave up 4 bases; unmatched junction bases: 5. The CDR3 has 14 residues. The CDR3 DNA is TGTGCCAGCAGCCCGGGCGGGGGGCCAGATACGCAGTATTTT. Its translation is CASSPGGGPDTQYF.

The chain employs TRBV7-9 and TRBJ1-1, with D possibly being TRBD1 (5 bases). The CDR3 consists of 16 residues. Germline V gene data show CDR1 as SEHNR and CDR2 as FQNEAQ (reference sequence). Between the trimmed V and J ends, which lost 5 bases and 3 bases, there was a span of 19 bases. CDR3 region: CASSRFTWDQHTEAFF. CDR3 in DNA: TGTGCCAGCAGCCGATTTACTTGGGACCAGCACACTGAAGCTTTCTTT.

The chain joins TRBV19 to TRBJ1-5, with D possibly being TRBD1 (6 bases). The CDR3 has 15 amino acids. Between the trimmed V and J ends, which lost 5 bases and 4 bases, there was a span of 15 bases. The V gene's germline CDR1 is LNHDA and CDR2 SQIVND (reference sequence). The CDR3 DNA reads TGTGCCAGTAGTTCAGGACAGAACTATAATCAGCCCCAGCATTTT. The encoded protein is CASSSGQNYNQPQHF.

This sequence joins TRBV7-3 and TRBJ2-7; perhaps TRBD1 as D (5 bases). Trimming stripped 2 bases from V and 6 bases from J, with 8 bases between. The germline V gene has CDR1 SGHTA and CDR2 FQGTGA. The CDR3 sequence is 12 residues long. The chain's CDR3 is CASSLQGGEQYF. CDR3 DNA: TGTGCCAGCAGCTTACAGGGCGGCGAGCAGTACTTC.

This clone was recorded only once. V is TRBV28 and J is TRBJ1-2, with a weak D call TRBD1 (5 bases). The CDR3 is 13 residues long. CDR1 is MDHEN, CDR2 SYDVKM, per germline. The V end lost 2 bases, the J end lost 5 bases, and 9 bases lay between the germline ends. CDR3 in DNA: TGTGCCAGCAGTTTACAGGGATTTTATGGCTACACCTTC. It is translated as CASSLQGFYGYTF.

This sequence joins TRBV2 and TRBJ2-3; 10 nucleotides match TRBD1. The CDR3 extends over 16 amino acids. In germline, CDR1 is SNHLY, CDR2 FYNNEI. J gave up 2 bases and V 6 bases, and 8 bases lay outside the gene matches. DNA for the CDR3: TGTGCCAGCAGGAGGACCGGGACAGGGGTCACAGATACGCAGTATTTT. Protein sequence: CASRRTGTGVTDTQYF.

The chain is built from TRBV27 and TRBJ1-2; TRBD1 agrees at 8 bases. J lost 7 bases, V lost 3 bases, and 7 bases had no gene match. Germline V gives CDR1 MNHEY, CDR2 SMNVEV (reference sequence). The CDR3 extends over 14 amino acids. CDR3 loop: CASSFSGGVGGYTF. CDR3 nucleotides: TGTGCCAGCAGTTTTTCAGGGGGCGTGGGTGGCTACACCTTC.

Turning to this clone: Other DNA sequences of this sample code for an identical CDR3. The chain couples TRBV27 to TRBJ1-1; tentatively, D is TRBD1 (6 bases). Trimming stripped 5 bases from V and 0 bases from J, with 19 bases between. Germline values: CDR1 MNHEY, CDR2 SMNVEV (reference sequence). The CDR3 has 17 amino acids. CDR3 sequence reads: CASSDRVQGTMNTEAFF. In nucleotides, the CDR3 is TGTGCCAGCAGTGACCGAGTTCAGGGGACAATGAACACTGAAGCTTTCTTT.

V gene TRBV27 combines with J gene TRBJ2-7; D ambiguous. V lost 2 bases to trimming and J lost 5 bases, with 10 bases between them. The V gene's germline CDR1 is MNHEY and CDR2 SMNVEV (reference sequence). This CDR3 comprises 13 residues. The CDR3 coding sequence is TGTGCCAGCAGTTTAATTCCCCCCCACGAGCAGTACTTC. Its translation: CASSLIPPHEQYF.